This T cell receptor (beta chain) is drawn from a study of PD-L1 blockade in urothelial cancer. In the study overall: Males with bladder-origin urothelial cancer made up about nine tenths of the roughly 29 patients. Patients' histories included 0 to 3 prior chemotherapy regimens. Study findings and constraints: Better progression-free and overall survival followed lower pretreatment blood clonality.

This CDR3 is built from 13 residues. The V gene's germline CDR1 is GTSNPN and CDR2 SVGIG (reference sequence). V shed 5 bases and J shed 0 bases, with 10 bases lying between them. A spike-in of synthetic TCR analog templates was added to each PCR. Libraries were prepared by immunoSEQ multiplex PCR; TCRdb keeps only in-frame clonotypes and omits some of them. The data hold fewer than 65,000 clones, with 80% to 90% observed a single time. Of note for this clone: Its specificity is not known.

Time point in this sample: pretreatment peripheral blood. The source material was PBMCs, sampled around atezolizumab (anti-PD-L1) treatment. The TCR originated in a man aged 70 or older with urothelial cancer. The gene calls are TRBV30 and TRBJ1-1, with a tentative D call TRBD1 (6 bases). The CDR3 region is CAWWGLLNTEAFF. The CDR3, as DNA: TGTGCCTGGTGGGGGCTCTTGAACACTGAAGCTTTCTTT.